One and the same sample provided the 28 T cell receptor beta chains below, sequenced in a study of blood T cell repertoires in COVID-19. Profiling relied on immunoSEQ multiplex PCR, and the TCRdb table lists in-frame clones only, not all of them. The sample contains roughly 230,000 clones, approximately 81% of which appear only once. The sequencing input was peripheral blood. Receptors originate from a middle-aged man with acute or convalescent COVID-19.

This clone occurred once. The CDR3 DNA reads as TGCGCCAGCAGCCACGGGACAGGTAACACTGAAGCTTTCTTT. Amino acids: CASSHGTGNTEAFF. The chain carries TRBV4-3 and TRBJ1-1, with 8 bases matching TRBD1. The CDR3 has 14 residues. V shed 3 bases, J shed 2 bases, and the junction held 2 bases outside the gene matches. In germline, CDR1 is LGHNA, CDR2 YSLEER.

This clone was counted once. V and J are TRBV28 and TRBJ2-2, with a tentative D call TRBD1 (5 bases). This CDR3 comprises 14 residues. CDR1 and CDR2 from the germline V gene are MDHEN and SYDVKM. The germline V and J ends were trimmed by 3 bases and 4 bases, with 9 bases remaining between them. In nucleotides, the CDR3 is TGTGCCAGCAGTTTGCAGGGCCCCACCGGGGAGCTGTTTTTT. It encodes CASSLQGPTGELFF. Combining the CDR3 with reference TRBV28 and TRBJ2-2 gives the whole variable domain DVKVTQSSRYLVKRTGEKVFLECVQDMDHENMFWYRQDPGLGLRLIYFSYDVKMKEKGDIPEGYSVSREKKERFSLILESASTNQTSMYLCASSLQGPTGELFFGEGSRLTVL.

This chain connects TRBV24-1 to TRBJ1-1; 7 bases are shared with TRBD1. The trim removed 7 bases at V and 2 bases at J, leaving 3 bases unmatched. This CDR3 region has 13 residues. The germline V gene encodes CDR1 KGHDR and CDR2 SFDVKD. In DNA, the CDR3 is TGTGCCACCAGCGGACAGGCAAACACTGAAGCTTTCTTT. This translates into CATSGQANTEAFF.

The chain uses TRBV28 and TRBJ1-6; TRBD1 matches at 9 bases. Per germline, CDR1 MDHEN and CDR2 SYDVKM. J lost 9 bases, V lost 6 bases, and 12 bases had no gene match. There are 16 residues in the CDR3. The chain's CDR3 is CASRGTGTGKRSPLHF. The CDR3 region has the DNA TGTGCCAGCAGGGGGACCGGGACAGGGAAACGTTCACCCCTCCACTTT.

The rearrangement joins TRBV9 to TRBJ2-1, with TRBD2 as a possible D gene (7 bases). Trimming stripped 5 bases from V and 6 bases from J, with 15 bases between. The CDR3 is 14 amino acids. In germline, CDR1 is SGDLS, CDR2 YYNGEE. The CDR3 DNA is TGTGCCAGCAGGGGAGGGCAGGGGTCCAATGAGCAGTTCTTC. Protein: CASRGGQGSNEQFF. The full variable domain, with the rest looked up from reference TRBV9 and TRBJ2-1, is DSGVTQTPKHLITATGQRVTLRCSPRSGDLSVYWYQQSLDQGLQFLIQYYNGEERAKGNILERFSAQQFPDLHSELNLSSLELGDSALYFCASRGGQGSNEQFFGPGTRLTVL.

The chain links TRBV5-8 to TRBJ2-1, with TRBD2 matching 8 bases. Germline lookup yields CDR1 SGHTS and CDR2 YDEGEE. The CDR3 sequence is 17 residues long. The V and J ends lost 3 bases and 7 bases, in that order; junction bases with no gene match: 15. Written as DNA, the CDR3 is TGTGCCAGCAGCTCTGGTCAGGTCGGGGGGGCCAGGAATGAGCAGTTCTTC. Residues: CASSSGQVGGARNEQFF.

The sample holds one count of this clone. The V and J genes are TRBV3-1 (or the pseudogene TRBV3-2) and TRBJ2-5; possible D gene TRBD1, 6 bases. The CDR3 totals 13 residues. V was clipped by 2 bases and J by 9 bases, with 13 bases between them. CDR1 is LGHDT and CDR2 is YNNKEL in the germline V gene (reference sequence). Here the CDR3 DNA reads TGTGCCAGCAGCCAAAACGGCGAGGGGGCCCAGTACTTC. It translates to CASSQNGEGAQYF.

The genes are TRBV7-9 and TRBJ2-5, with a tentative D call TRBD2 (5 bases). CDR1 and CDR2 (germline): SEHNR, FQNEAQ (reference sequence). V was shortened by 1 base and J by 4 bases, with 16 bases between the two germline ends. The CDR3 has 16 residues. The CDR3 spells CASSLDQAGGLETQYF. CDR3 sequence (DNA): TGTGCCAGCAGCTTAGACCAGGCGGGCGGTTTAGAGACCCAGTACTTC.

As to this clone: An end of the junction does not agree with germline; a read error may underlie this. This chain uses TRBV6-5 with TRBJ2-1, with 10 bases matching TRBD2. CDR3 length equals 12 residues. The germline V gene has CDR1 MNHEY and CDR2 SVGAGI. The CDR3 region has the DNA TGTGCCAGCAGTTCCAGCCTAGCGGGGGAGGTCTTC. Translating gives CASSSSLAGEVF.

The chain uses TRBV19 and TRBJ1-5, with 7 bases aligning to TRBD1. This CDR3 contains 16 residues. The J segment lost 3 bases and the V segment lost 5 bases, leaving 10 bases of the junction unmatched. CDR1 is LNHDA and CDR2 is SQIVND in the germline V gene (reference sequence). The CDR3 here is CASSAPGTVLNQPQHF. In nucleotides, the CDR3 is TGTGCCAGTAGTGCTCCCGGGACAGTCCTCAATCAGCCCCAGCATTTT.

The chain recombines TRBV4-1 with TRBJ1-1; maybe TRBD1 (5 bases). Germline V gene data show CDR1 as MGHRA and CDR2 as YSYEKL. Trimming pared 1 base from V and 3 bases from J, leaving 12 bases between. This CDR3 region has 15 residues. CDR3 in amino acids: CASSQAAGLYTEAFF. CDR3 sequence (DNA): TGCGCCAGCAGCCAAGCTGCAGGGCTTTACACTGAAGCTTTCTTT.

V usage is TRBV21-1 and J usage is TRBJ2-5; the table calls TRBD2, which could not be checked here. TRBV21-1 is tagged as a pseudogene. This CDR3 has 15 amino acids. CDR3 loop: CASSKGGGLRETQYF. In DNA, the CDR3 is TGTGCCAGCAGCAAAGGAGGCGGACTGCGGGAGACCCAGTACTTC.

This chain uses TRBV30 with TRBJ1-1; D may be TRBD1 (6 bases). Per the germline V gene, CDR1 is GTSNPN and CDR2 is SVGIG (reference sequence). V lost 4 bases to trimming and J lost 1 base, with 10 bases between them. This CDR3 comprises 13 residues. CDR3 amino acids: CAWTMGQNTEAFF. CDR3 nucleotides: TGTGCCTGGACCATGGGACAGAACACTGAAGCTTTCTTT.

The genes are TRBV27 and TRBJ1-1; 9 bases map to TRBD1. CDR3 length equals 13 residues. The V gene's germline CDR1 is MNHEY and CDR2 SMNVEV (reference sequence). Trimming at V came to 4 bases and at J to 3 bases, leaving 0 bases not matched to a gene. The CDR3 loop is CASSWDRDTEAFF. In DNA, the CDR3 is TGTGCCAGCAGTTGGGACAGGGACACTGAAGCTTTCTTT.

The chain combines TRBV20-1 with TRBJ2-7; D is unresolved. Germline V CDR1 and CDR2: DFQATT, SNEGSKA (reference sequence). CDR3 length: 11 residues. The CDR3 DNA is TGCAGCGCCGTAAGAGAGCACGAGCAGTACTTC. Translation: CSAVREHEQYF.

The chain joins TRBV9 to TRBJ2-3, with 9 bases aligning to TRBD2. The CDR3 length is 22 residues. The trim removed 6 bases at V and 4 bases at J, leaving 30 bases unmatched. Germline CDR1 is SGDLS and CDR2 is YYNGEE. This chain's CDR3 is CASIPNRAGGVDGIRVADTQYF. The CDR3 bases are TGTGCCAGCATCCCTAACCGAGCGGGGGGAGTAGATGGCATAAGGGTGGCAGATACGCAGTATTTT.

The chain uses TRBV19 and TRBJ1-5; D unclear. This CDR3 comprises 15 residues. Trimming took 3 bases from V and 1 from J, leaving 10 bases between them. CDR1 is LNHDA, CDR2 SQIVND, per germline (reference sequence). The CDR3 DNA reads TGTGCCAGTAGTATCCAGGTTGTGAGCAATCAGCCCCAGCATTTT. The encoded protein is CASSIQVVSNQPQHF.

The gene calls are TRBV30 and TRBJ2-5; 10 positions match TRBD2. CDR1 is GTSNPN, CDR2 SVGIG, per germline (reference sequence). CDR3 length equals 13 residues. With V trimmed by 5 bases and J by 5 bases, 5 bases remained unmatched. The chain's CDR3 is CAWSAGGRETQYF. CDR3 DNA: TGTGCCTGGTCAGCGGGGGGGCGGGAGACCCAGTACTTC.

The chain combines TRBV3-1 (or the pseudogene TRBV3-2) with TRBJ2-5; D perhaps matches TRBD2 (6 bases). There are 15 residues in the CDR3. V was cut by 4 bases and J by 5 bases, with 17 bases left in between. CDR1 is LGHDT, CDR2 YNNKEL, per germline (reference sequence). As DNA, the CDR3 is TGTGCCAGCAGCCCGGGACGCCACGGAGGGGAGACCCAGTACTTC. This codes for CASSPGRHGGETQYF.

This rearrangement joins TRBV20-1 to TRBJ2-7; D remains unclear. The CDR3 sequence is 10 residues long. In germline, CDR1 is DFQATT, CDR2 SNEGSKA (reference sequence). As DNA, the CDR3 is TGCAGCGCCGCGGAAACCGAGCAGTACTTC. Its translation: CSAAETEQYF.

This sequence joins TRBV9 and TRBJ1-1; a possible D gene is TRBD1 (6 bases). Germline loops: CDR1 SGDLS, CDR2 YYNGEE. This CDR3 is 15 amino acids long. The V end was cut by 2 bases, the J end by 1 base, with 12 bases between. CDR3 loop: CASSVYLGQNTEAFF. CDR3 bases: TGTGCCAGCAGCGTTTATTTGGGACAGAACACTGAAGCTTTCTTT. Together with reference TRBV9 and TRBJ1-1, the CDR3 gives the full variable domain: DSGVTQTPKHLITATGQRVTLRCSPRSGDLSVYWYQQSLDQGLQFLIQYYNGEERAKGNILERFSAQQFPDLHSELNLSSLELGDSALYFCASSVYLGQNTEAFFGQGTRLTVV.

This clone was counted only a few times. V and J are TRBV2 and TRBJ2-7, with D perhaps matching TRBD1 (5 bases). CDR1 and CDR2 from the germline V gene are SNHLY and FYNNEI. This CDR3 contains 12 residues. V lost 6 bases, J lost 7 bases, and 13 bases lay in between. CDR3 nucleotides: TGTGCCAGCAGCGCACAGGCGTTTGAGCAGTACTTC. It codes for CASSAQAFEQYF.

In nucleotides, the CDR3 is TGTGCCAGCAGTTACGGTTCGGGTGGTAAGGCTTTCTTT. It specifies CASSYGSGGKAFF. This chain links TRBV6-5 with TRBJ1-1; D gene unclear. This CDR3 region has 13 residues. V was pared by 2 bases and J by 11 bases, with 15 bases between. CDR1 MNHEY and CDR2 SVGAGI come from the germline V gene.

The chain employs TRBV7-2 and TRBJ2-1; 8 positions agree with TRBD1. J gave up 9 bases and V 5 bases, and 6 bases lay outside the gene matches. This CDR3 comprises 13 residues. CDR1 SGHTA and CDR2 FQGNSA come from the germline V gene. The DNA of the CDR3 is TGTGCCAGCAGCAAAGGACAGGGAGCTGAGCAGTTCTTC. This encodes CASSKGQGAEQFF.

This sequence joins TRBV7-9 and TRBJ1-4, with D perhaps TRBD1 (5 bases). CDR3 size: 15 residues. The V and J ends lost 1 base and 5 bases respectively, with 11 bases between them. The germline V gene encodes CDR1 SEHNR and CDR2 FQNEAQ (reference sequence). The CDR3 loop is CASSLDVAGNEKLFF. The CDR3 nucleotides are TGTGCCAGCAGCTTAGATGTAGCAGGGAATGAAAAACTGTTTTTT.

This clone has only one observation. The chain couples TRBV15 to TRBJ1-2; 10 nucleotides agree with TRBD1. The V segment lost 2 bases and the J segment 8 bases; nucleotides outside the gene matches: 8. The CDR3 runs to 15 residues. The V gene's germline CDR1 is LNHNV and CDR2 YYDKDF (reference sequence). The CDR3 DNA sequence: TGTGCCACCAGCAGAACCGACAGGGGGCAACGAGGCTACACCTTC. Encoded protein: CATSRTDRGQRGYTF. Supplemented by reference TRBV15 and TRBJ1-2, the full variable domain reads DAMVIQNPRYQVTQFGKPVTLSCSQTLNHNVMYWYQQKSSQAPKLLFHYYDKDFNNEADTPDNFQSRRPNTSFCFLDIRSPGLGDTAMYLCATSRTDRGQRGYTFGSGTRLTVV.

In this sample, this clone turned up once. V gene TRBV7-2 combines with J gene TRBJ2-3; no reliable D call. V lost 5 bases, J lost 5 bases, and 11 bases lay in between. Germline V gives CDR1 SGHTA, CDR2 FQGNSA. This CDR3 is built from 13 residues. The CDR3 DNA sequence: TGTGCCAGCAGCCTAGGGCCCTTAGATACGCAGTATTTT. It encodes CASSLGPLDTQYF.

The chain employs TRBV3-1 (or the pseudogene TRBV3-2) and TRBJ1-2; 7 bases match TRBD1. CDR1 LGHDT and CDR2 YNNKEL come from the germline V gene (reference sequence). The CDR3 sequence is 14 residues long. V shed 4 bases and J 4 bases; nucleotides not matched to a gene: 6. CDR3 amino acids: CASSPTRDSYGYTF. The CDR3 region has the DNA TGTGCCAGCAGCCCGACCCGGGACAGCTATGGCTACACCTTC.